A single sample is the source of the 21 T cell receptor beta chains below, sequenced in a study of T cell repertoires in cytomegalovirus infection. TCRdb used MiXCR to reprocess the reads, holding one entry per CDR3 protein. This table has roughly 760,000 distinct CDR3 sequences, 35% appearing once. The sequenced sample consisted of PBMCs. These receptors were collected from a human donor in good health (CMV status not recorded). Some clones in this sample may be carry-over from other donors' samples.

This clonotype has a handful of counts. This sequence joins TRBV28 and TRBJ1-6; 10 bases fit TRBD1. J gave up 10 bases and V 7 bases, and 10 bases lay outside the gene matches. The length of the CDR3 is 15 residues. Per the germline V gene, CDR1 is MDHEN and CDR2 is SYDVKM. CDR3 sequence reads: CASTPWGQGFSPLHF. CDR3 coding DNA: TGTGCCAGCACCCCATGGGGACAGGGGTTCTCACCCCTCCACTTT.

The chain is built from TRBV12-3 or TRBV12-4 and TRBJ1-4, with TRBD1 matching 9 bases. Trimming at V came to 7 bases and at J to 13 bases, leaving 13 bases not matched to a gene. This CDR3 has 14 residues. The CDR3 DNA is TGTGCCAGCACCCTGGGGGACAGGGTGAAGGGACTGTTTTTT. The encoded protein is CASTLGDRVKGLFF.

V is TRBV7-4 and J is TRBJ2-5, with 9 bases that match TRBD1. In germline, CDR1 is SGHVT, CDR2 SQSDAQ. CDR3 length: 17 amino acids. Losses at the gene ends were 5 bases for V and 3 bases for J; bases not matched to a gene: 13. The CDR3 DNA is TGTGCCAGCAGCCCCGGGACAGGGTGGGACGCAAAAGAGACCCAGTACTTC. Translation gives CASSPGTGWDAKETQYF.

In DNA form, the CDR3 reads TGTGCCAGCAGTTTGGCGGGACAGACCTCTGGGGCCAACGTCCTGACTTTC. Its translation: CASSLAGQTSGANVLTF. The chain is built from TRBV27 and TRBJ2-6, with D tentatively TRBD1 (7 bases). The CDR3 loop spans 17 amino acids. The V end lost 3 bases, the J end lost 0 bases, and 12 bases lay between the germline ends. Looked up from germline, CDR1 is MNHEY and CDR2 is SMNVEV (reference sequence).

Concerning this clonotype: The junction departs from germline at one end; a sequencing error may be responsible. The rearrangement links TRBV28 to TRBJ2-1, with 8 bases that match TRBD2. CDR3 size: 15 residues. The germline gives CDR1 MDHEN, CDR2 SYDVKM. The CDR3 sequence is CVSSPAGEGSNEQFF. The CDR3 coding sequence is TGTGTCAGCAGTCCAGCGGGAGAGGGTAGTAATGAGCAGTTCTTC.

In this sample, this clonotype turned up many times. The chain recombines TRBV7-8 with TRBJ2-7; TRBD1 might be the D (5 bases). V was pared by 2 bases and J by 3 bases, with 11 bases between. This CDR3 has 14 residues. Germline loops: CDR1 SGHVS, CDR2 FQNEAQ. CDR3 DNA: TGTGCCAGCAGCTTACAGGGTCCCTTCTACGAGCAGTACTTC. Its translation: CASSLQGPFYEQYF.

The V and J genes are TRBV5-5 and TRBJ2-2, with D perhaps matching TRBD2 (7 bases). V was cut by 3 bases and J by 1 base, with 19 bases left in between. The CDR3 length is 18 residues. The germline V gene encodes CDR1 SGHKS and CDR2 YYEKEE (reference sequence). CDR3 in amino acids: CASSSRGGQRGNTGELFF. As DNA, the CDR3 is TGTGCCAGCAGCTCCCGAGGGGGGCAGCGGGGGAACACCGGGGAGCTGTTTTTT.

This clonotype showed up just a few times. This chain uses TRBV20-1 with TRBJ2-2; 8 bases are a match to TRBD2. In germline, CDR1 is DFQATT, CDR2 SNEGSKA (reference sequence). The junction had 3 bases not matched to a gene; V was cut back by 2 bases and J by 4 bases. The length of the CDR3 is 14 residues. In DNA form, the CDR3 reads TGCAGTGCTAGATTAGCGGGGTTCACCGGGGAGCTGTTTTTT. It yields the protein CSARLAGFTGELFF.

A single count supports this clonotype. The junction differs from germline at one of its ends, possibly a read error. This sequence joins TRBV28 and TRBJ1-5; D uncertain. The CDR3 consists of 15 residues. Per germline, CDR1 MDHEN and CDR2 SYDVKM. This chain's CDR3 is CASSLGGRSNQPPHF. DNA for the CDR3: TGTGCCAGCAGTTTGGGCGGTAGGAGCAATCAGCCCCCGCATTTT.

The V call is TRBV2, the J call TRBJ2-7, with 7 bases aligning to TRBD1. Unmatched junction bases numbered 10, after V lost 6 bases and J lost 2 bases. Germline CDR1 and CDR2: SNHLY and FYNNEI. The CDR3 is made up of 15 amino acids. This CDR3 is CASRGPGQRPYEQYF. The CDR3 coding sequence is TGTGCCAGCAGGGGACCGGGACAGCGGCCCTACGAGCAGTACTTC.

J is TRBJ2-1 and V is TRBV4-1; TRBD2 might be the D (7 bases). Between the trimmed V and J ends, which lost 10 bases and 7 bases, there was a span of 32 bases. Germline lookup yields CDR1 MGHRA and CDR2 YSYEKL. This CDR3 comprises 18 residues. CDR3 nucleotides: TGCGCCACCAGAGATCTTTGGGGGGGAACAGGGCCCGAGAATGAGCAGTTCTTC. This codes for CATRDLWGGTGPENEQFF.

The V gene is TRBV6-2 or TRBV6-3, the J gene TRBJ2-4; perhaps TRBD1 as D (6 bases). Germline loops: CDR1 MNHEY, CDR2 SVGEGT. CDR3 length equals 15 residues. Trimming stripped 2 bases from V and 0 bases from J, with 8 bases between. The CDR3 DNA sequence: TGTGCCAGCAGTTACGAACAGGGAGCCAAAAACATTCAGTACTTC. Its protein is CASSYEQGAKNIQYF.

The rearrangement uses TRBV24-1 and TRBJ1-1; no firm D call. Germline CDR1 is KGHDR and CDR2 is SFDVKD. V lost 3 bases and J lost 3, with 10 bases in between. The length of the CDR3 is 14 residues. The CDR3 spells CATSDRTQDTEAFF. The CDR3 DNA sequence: TGTGCCACCAGTGATCGGACGCAGGACACTGAAGCTTTCTTT.

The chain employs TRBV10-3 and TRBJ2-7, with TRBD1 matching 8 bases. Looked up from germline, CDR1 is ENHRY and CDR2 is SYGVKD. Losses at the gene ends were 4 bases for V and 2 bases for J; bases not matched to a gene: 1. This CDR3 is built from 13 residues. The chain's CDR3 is CAISGTGTYEQYF. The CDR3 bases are TGTGCCATCAGTGGGACAGGGACCTACGAGCAGTACTTC.

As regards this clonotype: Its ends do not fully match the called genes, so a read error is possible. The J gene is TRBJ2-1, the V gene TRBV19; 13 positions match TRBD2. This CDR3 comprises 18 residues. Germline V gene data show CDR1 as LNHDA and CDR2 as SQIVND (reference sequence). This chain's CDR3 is CASSIGLAGGSSYTEQFF. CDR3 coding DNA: TGTGCCAGTAGTATAGGACTAGCGGGAGGCAGCTCCTACACTGAGCAGTTCTTC.

The CDR3 region is CASSFGERIQYNEQFF. The DNA for the CDR3 is TGTGCCAGCAGCTTTGGGGAGCGCATACAGTACAATGAGCAGTTCTTC. The gene calls are TRBV5-8 and TRBJ2-1, with D tentatively TRBD2 (5 bases). The CDR3 has 16 residues. Looked up from germline, CDR1 is SGHTS and CDR2 is YDEGEE. Deletions cut 2 bases from V and 4 bases from J, with 16 bases between. Full variable domain (rest looked up from reference TRBV5-8 and TRBJ2-1): EAGVTQSPTHLIKTRGQQATLRCSPISGHTSVYWYQQALGLGLQFLLWYDEGEERNRGNFPPRFSGRQFPNYSSELNVNALELEDSALYLCASSFGERIQYNEQFFGPGTRLTVL.

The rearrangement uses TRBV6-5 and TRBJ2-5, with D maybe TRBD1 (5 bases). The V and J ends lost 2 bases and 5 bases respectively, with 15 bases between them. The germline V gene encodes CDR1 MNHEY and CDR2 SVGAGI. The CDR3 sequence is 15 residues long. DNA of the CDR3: TGTGCCAGCAGTTACAGGGCAGGGAAGGCGGAGACCCAGTACTTC. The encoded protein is CASSYRAGKAETQYF.

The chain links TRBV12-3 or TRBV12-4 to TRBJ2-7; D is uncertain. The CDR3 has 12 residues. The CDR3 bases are TGTGCCAGCAGTTCCGGGTTCTACGAGCCGTACGTC. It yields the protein CASSSGFYEPYV.

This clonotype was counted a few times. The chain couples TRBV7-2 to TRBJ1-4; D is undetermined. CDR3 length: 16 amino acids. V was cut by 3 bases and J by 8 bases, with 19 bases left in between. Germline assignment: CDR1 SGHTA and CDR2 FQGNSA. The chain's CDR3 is CASSFTFMGMGEKLFF. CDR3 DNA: TGTGCCAGCAGCTTCACCTTCATGGGCATGGGGGAAAAACTGTTTTTT.

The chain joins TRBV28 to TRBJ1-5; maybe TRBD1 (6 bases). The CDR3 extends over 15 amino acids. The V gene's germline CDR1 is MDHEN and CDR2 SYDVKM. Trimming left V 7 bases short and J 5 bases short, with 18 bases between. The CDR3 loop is CASTRRDPGDQPQHF. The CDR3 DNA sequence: TGTGCCAGCACCCGGCGGGATCCAGGGGATCAGCCCCAGCATTTT.

DNA of the CDR3: TGTGCCAGCAGGGCGACAGGGACCAAAAACATTCAGTACTTC. Residues: CASRATGTKNIQYF. The chain links TRBV28 to TRBJ2-4, with 7 nucleotides matching TRBD1. The V gene's germline CDR1 is MDHEN and CDR2 SYDVKM. The CDR3 length is 14 residues. J gave up 2 bases and V 6 bases, and 4 bases lay outside the gene matches.